These 25 T cell receptor beta chains were sequenced from one sample in a study of blood T cell repertoires in COVID-19. The data were produced by immunoSEQ multiplex PCR, yet TCRdb's version contains in-frame clones alone and is incomplete. Of approximately 90,000 clones listed, under 90% are singletons. The sequenced material came from peripheral blood. The source is a man aged 55 to 70 with COVID-19, enrolled during active disease.

The chain joins TRBV19 to TRBJ2-1, with 7 positions matching TRBD2. The germline gives CDR1 LNHDA, CDR2 SQIVND (reference sequence). This CDR3 has 15 residues. Trimming at V came to 5 bases and at J to 0 bases, leaving 4 bases not matched to a gene. The CDR3 nucleotides are TGTGCCAGTAGTCCTCGGGAGGTCTCCTACAATGAGCAGTTCTTC. It codes for CASSPREVSYNEQFF.

Written as DNA, the CDR3 is TGTGCCAGCAGCCAAGTTGACATTGACACTGAAGCTTTCTTT. This codes for CASSQVDIDTEAFF. This sequence joins TRBV4-2 and TRBJ1-1; the D is unclear. Germline assignment: CDR1 LGHNA and CDR2 YNFKEQ. This CDR3 is built from 14 residues. Trimming left V 1 base short and J 3 bases short, with 9 bases between.

The genes are TRBV4-1 and TRBJ2-2; the D gene is possibly TRBD2 (6 bases). CDR1 MGHRA and CDR2 YSYEKL come from the germline V gene. Trimming left V 3 bases short and J 1 base short, with 18 bases between. This CDR3 has 18 residues. The CDR3 DNA follows: TGCGCCAGCAGCCACGACCCGGCGGGGCAGGGGAACACCGGGGAGCTGTTTTTT. Amino acids: CASSHDPAGQGNTGELFF.

The chain is built from TRBV29-1 and TRBJ1-2; weak D call: TRBD1 (6 bases). Per germline, CDR1 SQVTM and CDR2 ANQGSEA. V lost 7 bases and J 1 base, leaving 19 bases between the germline ends. The CDR3 extends over 15 amino acids. The CDR3 sequence: CSAGSGEPVNYGYTF. CDR3 in DNA: TGCAGCGCAGGATCAGGGGAGCCTGTTAACTATGGCTACACCTTC.

The chain employs TRBV29-1 and TRBJ1-1; D gene unclear. This CDR3 spans 12 amino acids. Germline V gene data show CDR1 as SQVTM and CDR2 as ANQGSEA. V lost 3 bases to trimming and J lost 11 bases, with 16 bases between them. CDR3 coding DNA: TGCAGCGTTGATGTGAGGAGGACGGGCGCTTTCTTT. The encoded protein is CSVDVRRTGAFF.

CDR3 coding DNA: TGTGCCTGCCAGGGACATAGCAATCAGCCCCAGCATTTT. Translating gives CACQGHSNQPQHF. This chain connects TRBV30 to TRBJ1-5; maybe TRBD1 (6 bases). Germline assignment: CDR1 GTSNPN and CDR2 SVGIG (reference sequence). The CDR3 loop spans 13 amino acids. Trimming shortened V by 6 bases and J by 0 bases, and 9 bases separated the two germline ends.

J is TRBJ2-1 and V is TRBV30, with a possible D match to TRBD2 (6 bases). Germline loops: CDR1 GTSNPN, CDR2 SVGIG (reference sequence). Trimming left V 0 bases short and J 7 bases short, with 13 bases between. The CDR3 is 14 amino acids. CDR3 residues: CAWSVPGSKNEQFF. The CDR3 DNA is TGTGCCTGGAGTGTACCCGGGAGTAAGAATGAGCAGTTCTTC.

The chain recombines TRBV10-2 with TRBJ1-1; TRBD1 matches at 9 bases. Germline-derived CDR1 and CDR2 are WSHSY and SAAADI. The CDR3 contains 17 residues. Losses at the gene ends were 8 bases for V and 4 bases for J; bases not matched to a gene: 17. CDR3 loop: CASLGVGQGVRSTEAFF. In DNA form, the CDR3 reads TGCGCCAGCTTGGGGGTGGGACAGGGAGTGAGGAGCACTGAAGCTTTCTTT.

The genes are TRBV7-9 and TRBJ2-5; tentatively, D is TRBD2 (6 bases). Trimming shortened V by 1 base and J by 5 bases, and 17 bases separated the two germline ends. This CDR3 contains 16 residues. Germline V lookup: CDR1 SEHNR, CDR2 FQNEAQ (reference sequence). The CDR3 coding sequence is TGTGCCAGCAGCTTAGGGGACTTGGGGGGATTGGAGACCCAGTACTTC. As protein: CASSLGDLGGLETQYF.

J is TRBJ1-1 and V is TRBV2, with 7 positions matching TRBD1. J gave up 0 bases and V 6 bases, and 4 bases lay outside the gene matches. Looked up from germline, CDR1 is SNHLY and CDR2 is FYNNEI. CDR3 length equals 14 residues. The CDR3 here is CASRRDRMNTEAFF. The CDR3 coding sequence is TGTGCCAGCAGGAGGGACAGAATGAACACTGAAGCTTTCTTT.

V usage is TRBV28 and J usage is TRBJ1-1; TRBD1 aligns across 7 bases. Per germline, CDR1 MDHEN and CDR2 SYDVKM. The junction had 9 bases not matched to a gene; V was cut back by 4 bases and J by 4 bases. The CDR3 consists of 15 residues. CDR3 amino acids: CASSWQTGVGTEAFF. The CDR3 DNA follows: TGTGCCAGCAGTTGGCAAACAGGGGTGGGCACTGAAGCTTTCTTT.

The chain has TRBV14 and TRBJ1-1; no reliable D call. This CDR3 region has 14 residues. The V gene lost 4 bases and the J gene lost 4 bases, with 13 bases spanning the gap. In germline, CDR1 is SGHDN, CDR2 FVKESK. The DNA for the CDR3 is TGTGCCAGCAGCCCGTATCAAGGGAGCACTGAAGCTTTCTTT. Residues: CASSPYQGSTEAFF.

The V call is TRBV30, the J call TRBJ1-2; 7 nucleotides line up with TRBD1. Per the germline V gene, CDR1 is GTSNPN and CDR2 is SVGIG (reference sequence). CDR3 size: 13 residues. V gave up 5 bases and J gave up 3 bases; unmatched junction bases: 6. In DNA form, the CDR3 reads TGTGCCTGGGGATCACAGGGGTACTATGGCTACACCTTC. It codes for CAWGSQGYYGYTF.

This clone was seen a handful of times. The rearrangement links TRBV20-1 to TRBJ2-7; no clear D. V lost 3 bases to trimming and J lost 7 bases, with 19 bases between them. In germline, CDR1 is DFQATT, CDR2 SNEGSKA (reference sequence). This CDR3 is 14 amino acids long. The CDR3 DNA reads as TGCAGTGCTAGTCTGGCTAGTGCCCGTAGGGAGCAGTACTTC. Translated: CSASLASARREQYF.

This sequence joins TRBV6-2 or TRBV6-3 and TRBJ1-2; tentative D call: TRBD1 (6 bases). Deletions cut 4 bases from V and 4 bases from J, with 7 bases between. The CDR3 runs 12 residues. Per germline, CDR1 MNHEY and CDR2 SVGEGT. The CDR3 protein is CASSSDSYGYTF. In DNA form, the CDR3 reads TGTGCCAGCAGTTCGGACAGCTATGGCTACACCTTC.

V gene TRBV5-8 combines with J gene TRBJ2-5; 14 nucleotides agree with TRBD2. Germline CDR1 and CDR2: SGHTS and YDEGEE. Losses at the gene ends were 4 bases for V and 4 bases for J; bases not matched to a gene: 6. The CDR3 sequence is 16 residues long. DNA of the CDR3: TGTGCCAGCAGCCAAGGGACTAGCGGGAGTACAGAGACCCAGTACTTC. It translates to CASSQGTSGSTETQYF.

The chain joins TRBV5-1 to TRBJ2-7; 14 nucleotides agree with TRBD2. The CDR3 extends over 18 amino acids. V gave up 4 bases and J gave up 7 bases; unmatched junction bases: 16. From germline, CDR1 is SGHRS and CDR2 YFSETQ. The CDR3 spells CASSRFRLAGGPTGEQYF. The CDR3 bases are TGCGCCAGCAGCCGTTTTCGACTAGCGGGAGGGCCGACTGGAGAGCAGTACTTC. Together with reference TRBV5-1 and TRBJ2-7, the CDR3 gives the full variable domain: KAGVTQTPRYLIKTRGQQVTLSCSPISGHRSVSWYQQTPGQGLQFLFEYFSETQRNKGNFPGRFSGRQFSNSRSEMNVSTLELGDSALYLCASSRFRLAGGPTGEQYFGPGTRLTVT.

The genes are TRBV28 and TRBJ1-1; TRBD1 matches at 8 bases. Trimming cost V 3 bases and J 0 bases; bases outside gene matches: 6. Germline V CDR1 and CDR2: MDHEN, SYDVKM. The CDR3 sequence is 16 residues long. DNA for the CDR3: TGTGCCAGCAGTTTCGGACAGGGACTAATGAACACTGAAGCTTTCTTT. Translation gives CASSFGQGLMNTEAFF.

The chain has TRBV4-1 and TRBJ1-2; D unresolved. The CDR3 totals 13 residues. V shed 1 base and J shed 6 bases, with 9 bases lying between them. The germline gives CDR1 MGHRA, CDR2 YSYEKL. Here the CDR3 DNA reads TGCGCCAGCAGCCAAGCCTCGAGGAATGGCTACACCTTC. Protein product: CASSQASRNGYTF.

This clone was seen at least ten times. The chain carries TRBV19 and TRBJ1-1, with TRBD1 as a possible D gene (5 bases). Per germline, CDR1 LNHDA and CDR2 SQIVND (reference sequence). Trimming pared 7 bases from V and 5 bases from J, leaving 17 bases between. CDR3 length: 14 residues. CDR3 nucleotide sequence: TGTGCCAGTATACGGCAGGGAAGTGTTACTGAAGCTTTCTTT. Its protein product is CASIRQGSVTEAFF.

The chain carries TRBV11-3 and TRBJ2-3, with 7 bases fitting TRBD1. CDR1 SGHNT and CDR2 YENEEA come from the germline V gene. After removal of 3 bases from V and 5 bases from J, the junction contained 8 bases not matched to a gene. The CDR3 runs 15 residues. DNA of the CDR3: TGTGCCAGCAGCTTTACTAGACAGGGTCAAGATACGCAGTATTTT. Translating gives CASSFTRQGQDTQYF.

CDR3 region: CASSTTGTYGYTF. The CDR3 DNA sequence: TGTGCCAGCAGTACGACAGGGACTTATGGCTACACCTTC. This chain connects TRBV11-2 to TRBJ1-2, with 7 bases that match TRBD1. V shed 6 bases, J shed 5 bases, and the junction held 6 bases outside the gene matches. The CDR3 contains 13 residues. Germline CDR1 reads SGHAT; CDR2 reads FQNNGV.

CDR3 residues: CASSLGQRNTEAFF. As DNA, the CDR3 is TGTGCCAGCAGCTTGGGACAGAGGAACACTGAAGCTTTCTTT. V usage is TRBV6-5 and J usage is TRBJ1-1; 7 bases are a match to TRBD1. Germline V CDR1 and CDR2: MNHEY, SVGAGI. The CDR3 totals 14 residues. Losses at the gene ends were 6 bases for V and 1 base for J; bases not matched to a gene: 5.

The sample holds one count of this clone. This chain connects TRBV5-6 to TRBJ2-1, with D uncertain. This CDR3 is 12 amino acids long. Deletions cut 2 bases from V and 8 bases from J, with 8 bases between. Germline V gene lookup returns CDR1 SGHDT and CDR2 YYEEEE. The DNA for the CDR3 is TGTGCCAGCAGCTTTACAGTTGATGAGCAGTTCTTC. It encodes CASSFTVDEQFF.

This clone has only one observation. The chain recombines TRBV9 with TRBJ2-7, with 7 nucleotides matching TRBD1. The ends lost 1 base at V and 3 bases at J; junction bases unmatched: 4. The CDR3 contains 14 residues. The germline CDR1 and CDR2 sequences are SGDLS and YYNGEE. CDR3 nucleotides: TGTGCCAGCAGCGTATCAGGGGGTTTCTACGAGCAGTACTTC. Encoded protein: CASSVSGGFYEQYF.